One and the same sample provided the 25 T cell receptor beta chains below, sequenced in a study of T cell responses to AZD1222 COVID-19 vaccine. Generated by immunoSEQ multiplex PCR, the TCRdb table keeps only in-frame clones and is missing some. The sample gives approximately 300,000 clones, almost 95% of which show up once; around 0.57% is in the top ten. The sample consisted of peripheral blood, taken 28 days after the second AZD1222 dose. These receptors all stem from an adult who received the AZD1222 COVID-19 vaccine.

The sample holds one count of this clone. The rearrangement uses TRBV9 and TRBJ1-1, with D hard to call. Per germline, CDR1 SGDLS and CDR2 YYNGEE. Trimming removed 0 bases at V and 2 bases at J, with 8 bases between. CDR3 length equals 14 residues. In DNA form, the CDR3 reads TGTGCCAGCAGCGTAGCGGTTGAAAACACTGAAGCTTTCTTT. Its translation is CASSVAVENTEAFF.

The chain has TRBV11-3 and TRBJ2-1, with D unresolved. V was shortened by 6 bases and J by 3 bases, with 15 bases between the two germline ends. The CDR3 is 15 amino acids. CDR1 and CDR2 (germline): SGHNT, YENEEA. The CDR3 sequence is CASSPSMSGYNEQFF. Here the CDR3 DNA reads TGTGCCAGCAGTCCTAGTATGTCGGGCTACAATGAGCAGTTCTTC. Drawing the rest from reference TRBV11-3 and TRBJ2-1, the complete variable domain is EAGVVQSPRYKIIEKKQPVAFWCNPISGHNTLYWYLQNLGQGPELLIRYENEEAVDDSQLPKDRFSAERLKGVDSTLKIQPAELGDSAVYLCASSPSMSGYNEQFFGPGTRLTVL.

This chain connects TRBV6-1 to TRBJ1-5; TRBD1 might be the D (5 bases). V lost 1 base and J lost 6, with 13 bases in between. CDR3 length: 15 amino acids. The V gene's germline CDR1 is MNHNS and CDR2 SASEGT. Written as DNA, the CDR3 is TGTGCCAGCAGTGAAGGGTCTGGGGGGGGTCAGCCCCAGCATTTT. Translated, it gives CASSEGSGGGQPQHF.

The chain recombines TRBV5-1 with TRBJ1-5; possibly TRBD1 for D (5 bases). The CDR3 has 14 amino acids. Germline assignment: CDR1 SGHRS and CDR2 YFSETQ. Trimming took 0 bases from V and 7 from J, leaving 11 bases between them. The DNA for the CDR3 is TGCGCCAGCAGCTTGGGGGGGAGTGACCAGCCCCAGCATTTT. Protein sequence: CASSLGGSDQPQHF.

The V call is TRBV27, the J call TRBJ1-1; TRBD1 is a possible D gene (6 bases). The CDR3 consists of 14 residues. Trimming stripped 7 bases from V and 4 bases from J, with 16 bases between. Germline V gene data show CDR1 as MNHEY and CDR2 as SMNVEV (reference sequence). The CDR3 region is CASKRGARGTEAFF. In DNA, the CDR3 is TGTGCCAGCAAGAGGGGGGCGCGAGGCACTGAAGCTTTCTTT.

This clone was seen once. The chain links TRBV7-9 to TRBJ1-1, with D perhaps TRBD1 (6 bases). Trimming removed 6 bases from V and 5 bases from J, with 13 bases in between. This CDR3 is 13 amino acids long. Germline V gene sequence: CDR1 SEHNR, CDR2 FQNEAQ (reference sequence). CDR3 sequence: CASSLRGRTEAFF. CDR3 DNA sequence: TGTGCCAGCAGTCTCAGGGGACGTACTGAAGCTTTCTTT.

The chain employs TRBV7-9 and TRBJ2-1; 12 positions agree with TRBD2. Trimming removed 1 base from V and 6 bases from J; junction bases left unmatched: 4. The CDR3 has 16 residues. CDR1 SEHNR and CDR2 FQNEAQ come from the germline V gene (reference sequence). In DNA form, the CDR3 reads TGTGCCAGCAGCTTAGGACTAGCGGGAGACCTCAATGAGCAGTTCTTC. Translated, it gives CASSLGLAGDLNEQFF.

This clone was recorded only once. This chain links TRBV18 with TRBJ1-5; 10 bases match TRBD1. The CDR3 has 17 amino acids. Trimming cost V 4 bases and J 4 bases; bases outside gene matches: 10. Per germline, CDR1 KGHSH and CDR2 LQKENI. Here the CDR3 reads CASSHSGDRGGNQPQHF. The CDR3 DNA is TGTGCCAGCTCACATTCGGGGGACAGGGGAGGGAATCAGCCCCAGCATTTT.

The chain joins TRBV5-1 to TRBJ1-5; a weak D match, TRBD1 (5 bases). Trimming pared 1 base from V and 5 bases from J, leaving 13 bases between. This CDR3 is built from 15 residues. CDR1 and CDR2 from the germline V gene are SGHRS and YFSETQ. This CDR3 reads CASSLHPGGHQPQHF. The CDR3, as DNA: TGCGCCAGCAGCTTGCACCCCGGGGGTCATCAGCCCCAGCATTTT.

V and J are TRBV2 and TRBJ2-3, with D uncertain. V lost 4 bases and J 3 bases, leaving 14 bases between the germline ends. CDR1 and CDR2 (germline): SNHLY, FYNNEI. The CDR3 sequence is 15 residues long. Here the CDR3 DNA reads TGTGCCAGCAGTGGCGACGGCCTGGGGACAGATACGCAGTATTTT. Its protein product is CASSGDGLGTDTQYF.

This sequence joins TRBV5-4 and TRBJ1-3; D unresolved. The CDR3 runs 15 residues. Germline V lookup: CDR1 SGHNT, CDR2 YYREEE (reference sequence). V lost 2 bases to trimming and J lost 0 bases, with 9 bases between them. CDR3 amino acids: CASSFNGISGNTIYF. The CDR3, as DNA: TGTGCCAGCAGCTTTAATGGCATCTCTGGAAACACCATATATTTT.

This rearrangement joins TRBV16 to TRBJ1-2, with D unresolved. V lost 6 bases and J lost 4, with 9 bases in between. Germline lookup yields CDR1 KGHSY and CDR2 FQNENV. The CDR3 has 12 residues. The CDR3 region is CASSGKFYGYTF. The DNA for the CDR3 is TGTGCCAGCAGTGGGAAGTTCTATGGCTACACCTTC. The complete variable domain, with remaining parts taken from reference TRBV16 and TRBJ1-2, reads GEEVAQTPKHLVRGEGQKAKLYCAPIKGHSYVFWYQQVLKNEFKFLISFQNENVFDETGMPKERFSAKCLPNSPCSLEIQATKLEDSAVYFCASSGKFYGYTFGSGTRLTVV.

The rearrangement joins TRBV5-4 to TRBJ1-6; D unresolved. The CDR3 length is 15 residues. Trimming removed 4 bases at V and 9 bases at J, with 17 bases between. CDR1 SGHNT and CDR2 YYREEE come from the germline V gene (reference sequence). CDR3 in amino acids: CASSRSPTGISPLHF. The CDR3 DNA sequence: TGTGCCAGCAGCCGCAGTCCGACGGGAATTTCACCCCTCCACTTT. Supplemented by reference TRBV5-4 and TRBJ1-6, the full variable domain reads ETGVTQSPTHLIKTRGQQVTLRCSSQSGHNTVSWYQQALGQGPQFIFQYYREEENGRGNFPPRFSGLQFPNYSSELNVNALELDDSALYLCASSRSPTGISPLHFGNGTRLTVT.

The CDR3 here is CASSSAGPEAFF. The CDR3 nucleotides read TGTGCCAGCAGCTCGGCGGGTCCTGAAGCTTTCTTT. The genes are TRBV3-1 (or the pseudogene TRBV3-2) and TRBJ1-1; D call uncertain. Trimming stripped 5 bases from V and 6 bases from J, with 10 bases between. The CDR3 loop spans 12 amino acids. Looked up from germline, CDR1 is LGHDT and CDR2 is YNNKEL (reference sequence).

The gene calls are TRBV28 and TRBJ2-3; D uncertain. Germline assignment: CDR1 MDHEN and CDR2 SYDVKM. The CDR3 has 14 residues. V was trimmed by 3 bases and J by 3 bases, leaving 10 bases between them. CDR3 region: CASSFDPQTDTQYF. The DNA of the CDR3 is TGTGCCAGCAGTTTCGACCCCCAGACAGATACGCAGTATTTT. The full variable domain, its missing parts supplied by reference TRBV28 and TRBJ2-3, is DVKVTQSSRYLVKRTGEKVFLECVQDMDHENMFWYRQDPGLGLRLIYFSYDVKMKEKGDIPEGYSVSREKKERFSLILESASTNQTSMYLCASSFDPQTDTQYFGPGTRLTVL.

The rearrangement links TRBV2 to TRBJ2-7, with 9 positions matching TRBD1. J was trimmed by 3 bases and V by 6 bases; bases with no gene match: 3. The CDR3 runs 13 residues. CDR1 and CDR2 from the germline V gene are SNHLY and FYNNEI. The CDR3 is CASRGGQGYEQYF. The CDR3 DNA is TGTGCCAGCAGGGGGGGACAGGGCTACGAGCAGTACTTC.

The chain uses TRBV24-1 and TRBJ1-2; D remains unclear. The CDR3 is 16 residues long. V gave up 3 bases and J gave up 2 bases, with 15 bases separating them. The germline gives CDR1 KGHDR, CDR2 SFDVKD. The DNA for the CDR3 is TGTGCCACCAGTGATCCCTCTCTCGCGGAGAACTATGGCTACACCTTC. Translation: CATSDPSLAENYGYTF.

This chain links TRBV2 with TRBJ1-4, with D perhaps TRBD1 (5 bases). Trimming removed 8 bases from V and 8 bases from J, with 24 bases in between. Germline CDR1 SNHLY, CDR2 FYNNEI. The CDR3 consists of 16 residues. CDR3 coding DNA: TGTGCCAGCCAACCGGGACTCACGTTCGTAGGGGAAAAACTGTTTTTT. Protein product: CASQPGLTFVGEKLFF.

The J gene is TRBJ2-5, the V gene TRBV2; TRBD2 matches at 14 bases. Trimming cost V 9 bases and J 4 bases; bases outside gene matches: 7. Germline CDR1 SNHLY, CDR2 FYNNEI. CDR3 size: 15 residues. CDR3 coding DNA: TGTGCCAGTGCCCTGACTAGCGGGGGGGTAGAGACCCAGTACTTC. Translation gives CASALTSGGVETQYF.

This clone has more than one count but fewer than ten. The V and J genes are TRBV11-2 and TRBJ2-7; D remains unclear. The CDR3 has 13 amino acids. Per germline, CDR1 SGHAT and CDR2 FQNNGV. Trimming cost V 5 bases and J 2 bases, with 10 bases left between them. The CDR3 here is CASSPIYTYEQYF. The DNA of the CDR3 is TGTGCCAGCAGCCCGATCTACACCTACGAGCAGTACTTC.

Points on this clone: Within the sample, other DNA sequences also encode this same CDR3. V gene TRBV6-2 or TRBV6-3 combines with J gene TRBJ2-7, with a tentative D call TRBD2 (5 bases). V was trimmed by 2 bases and J by 6 bases, leaving 8 bases between them. The CDR3 runs to 12 residues. Germline lookup yields CDR1 MNHEY and CDR2 SVGEGT. The CDR3 region is CASSYPGIEQYF. The CDR3 DNA sequence: TGTGCCAGCAGTTACCCCGGGATCGAGCAGTACTTC.

The chain links TRBV6-2 or TRBV6-3 to TRBJ1-2; the D gene is possibly TRBD1 (6 bases). This CDR3 is 15 amino acids long. The ends were cut back, 2 bases at V and 3 bases at J, with 13 bases in the middle. CDR1 is MNHEY and CDR2 is SVGEGT in the germline V gene. CDR3 protein: CASSYPGQSDYGYTF. The CDR3, as DNA: TGTGCCAGCAGTTACCCCGGACAGTCGGACTATGGCTACACCTTC.

V is TRBV30 and J is TRBJ2-3; D is uncertain. The CDR3 sequence is 15 residues long. From germline, CDR1 is GTSNPN and CDR2 SVGIG (reference sequence). The V end lost 8 bases, the J end lost 1 base, and 19 bases lay between the germline ends. Written as DNA, the CDR3 is TGTGCCGCCATTTCCCTGCGGCCGGGCACAGATACGCAGTATTTT. This codes for CAAISLRPGTDTQYF.

The chain is built from TRBV28 and TRBJ1-5; no definite D call. The CDR3 sequence is 12 residues long. Trimming shortened V by 3 bases and J by 12 bases, and 12 bases separated the two germline ends. The germline gives CDR1 MDHEN, CDR2 SYDVKM. This chain's CDR3 is CASSLVGGRQHF. DNA for the CDR3: TGTGCCAGCAGTTTGGTCGGAGGGCGCCAGCATTTT.

V is TRBV28 and J is TRBJ2-3; D may be TRBD1 or TRBD2 (5 bases each). This CDR3 region has 14 residues. Per germline, CDR1 MDHEN and CDR2 SYDVKM. Trimming took off 7 bases at V and 0 bases at J, with 11 bases between the two ends. The CDR3 DNA reads as TGTGCCAGCAAGCCGGGACCTAGCACAGATACGCAGTATTTT. This translates into CASKPGPSTDTQYF. The complete variable domain, with remaining parts taken from reference TRBV28 and TRBJ2-3, reads DVKVTQSSRYLVKRTGEKVFLECVQDMDHENMFWYRQDPGLGLRLIYFSYDVKMKEKGDIPEGYSVSREKKERFSLILESASTNQTSMYLCASKPGPSTDTQYFGPGTRLTVL.